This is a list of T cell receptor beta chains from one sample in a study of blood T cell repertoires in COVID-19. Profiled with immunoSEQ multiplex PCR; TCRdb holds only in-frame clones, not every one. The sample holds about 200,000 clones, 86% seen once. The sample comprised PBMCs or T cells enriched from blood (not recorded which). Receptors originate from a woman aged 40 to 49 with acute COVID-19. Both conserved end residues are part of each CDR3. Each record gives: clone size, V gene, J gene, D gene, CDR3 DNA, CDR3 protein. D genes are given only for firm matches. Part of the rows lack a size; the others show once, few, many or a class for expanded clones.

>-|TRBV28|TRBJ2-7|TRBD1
TGTGCCAGCAGTTCCCCCGGGACAGGGGTAATCGAGCAGTACTTC
CASSSPGTGVIEQYF
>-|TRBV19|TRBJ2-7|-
TGTGCCAGTAGGAACAGCCCCGCGTCCGAGCAGTACTTC
CASRNSPASEQYF
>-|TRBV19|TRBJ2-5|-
TGTGCCAGTAGTCGGGCAGTGGGGACTTCCGAGACCCAGTACTTC
CASSRAVGTSETQYF
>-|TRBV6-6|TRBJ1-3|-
TGTGCCAGCAGTCGGACCGGACAGCGAAGCTCTGGAAACACCATATATTTT
CASSRTGQRSSGNTIYF
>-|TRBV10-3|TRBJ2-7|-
TGTGCCATCAGTCAGGGGTCCGGGGCATACGAGCAGTACTTC
CAISQGSGAYEQYF
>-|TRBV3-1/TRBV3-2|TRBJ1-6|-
TGTGCCAGCAGCCAAGGAGGCAGGGAGGGTTCACCCCTCCACTTT
CASSQGGREGSPLHF
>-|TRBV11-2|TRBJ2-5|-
TGTGCCAGCAGCGGATGGGGCGCCCAAGAGACCCAGTACTTC
CASSGWGAQETQYF
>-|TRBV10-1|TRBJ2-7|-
TGCGCCAGCAGTGAGTCGAAATTTACTAGCAGTTACGAGCAGTACTTC
CASSESKFTSSYEQYF
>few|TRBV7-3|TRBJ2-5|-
TGTGCCAGCAGCATGATAGCGGAACGAGGGGAGACCCAGTACTTC
CASSMIAERGETQYF
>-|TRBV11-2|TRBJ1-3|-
TGTGCCAGCAGCTCTAGAATCTCTGGAAACACCATATATTTT
CASSSRISGNTIYF
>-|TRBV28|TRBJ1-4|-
TGTGCCAGCAGTCTTTGGGGGGGAGGAGGTGAAAAACTGTTTTTT
CASSLWGGGGEKLFF
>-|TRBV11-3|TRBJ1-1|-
TGTGCCAGCAGCTCCAACAGGGCACCGGGCACTGAAGCTTTCTTT
CASSSNRAPGTEAFF
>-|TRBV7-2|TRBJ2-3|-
TGTGCCAGCAGCAATTATCTTAATTCGGATACGCAGTATTTT
CASSNYLNSDTQYF
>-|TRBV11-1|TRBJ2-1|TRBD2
TGTGCCAGCAGTCCCAGCCAAGCGGGAGGCTACAATGAGCAGTTCTTC
CASSPSQAGGYNEQFF
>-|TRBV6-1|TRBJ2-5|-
TGTGCCAGCAGTGAAAGCGGGACAGGGACCCAGTACTTC
CASSESGTGTQYF
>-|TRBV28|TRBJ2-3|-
TGTGCCAGCAGTCATAGCACAGATACGCAGTATTTT
CASSHSTDTQYF
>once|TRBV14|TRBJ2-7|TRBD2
TGTGCCAGCAGCCCCAGACTAGCGGGAGGGCTTGGTGAGCAGTACTTC
CASSPRLAGGLGEQYF
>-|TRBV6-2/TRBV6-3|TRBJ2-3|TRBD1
TGTGCCAGCAGTTTTCCGGGACAGGATCTTCTCGACACAGATACGCAGTATTTT
CASSFPGQDLLDTDTQYF
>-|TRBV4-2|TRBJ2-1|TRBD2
TGTGCCAGCAGCCAACTAGGACTAGGGCCTCCGGGTGAGCAGTTCTTC
CASSQLGLGPPGEQFF
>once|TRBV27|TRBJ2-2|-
TGTGCCAGCAGTTTAGTCGTTTCGGGGTCCGGGGAGCTGTTTTTT
CASSLVVSGSGELFF
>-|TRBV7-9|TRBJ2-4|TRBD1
TGTGCCAGCAGCGATAAGCCGGGACAGGGGGGAAACATTCAGTACTTC
CASSDKPGQGGNIQYF
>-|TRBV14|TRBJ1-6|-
TGTGCCAGCAGCCATTCTGGAGGGACCCTCCACTTT
CASSHSGGTLHF
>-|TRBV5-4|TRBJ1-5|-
TGTGCCAGCAGTTTACAGGGTAGCAATCAGCCCCAGCATTTT
CASSLQGSNQPQHF
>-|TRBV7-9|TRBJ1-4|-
TGTGCCAGCAGCTTAGTAGGGGCTCTTAATGAAAAACTGTTTTTT
CASSLVGALNEKLFF
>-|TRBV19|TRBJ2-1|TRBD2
TGTGCCAGTAGTCCCAGGACTAGCGGGAGTCTACTCATCTTC
CASSPRTSGSLLIF
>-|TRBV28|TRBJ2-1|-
TGTGCCAGCAAAGCTCAGGGTATTAGTGTCGATGAGCAGTTCTTC
CASKAQGISVDEQFF
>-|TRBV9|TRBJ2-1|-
TGTGCCAGCAGCGTAGGGTCATTGGGGGGGGCCCCGCAGTTCTTC
CASSVGSLGGAPQFF
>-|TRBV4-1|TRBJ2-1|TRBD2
TGCGCCAGCAGCCCAGGACTAGCGGGAGCGGCCGGACAGTTCTTC
CASSPGLAGAAGQFF
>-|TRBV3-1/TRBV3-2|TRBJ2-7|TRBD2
TGTGCCAGCAGCCCCCGCCGGGCGGGAGTGAACGAGCAGTACTTC
CASSPRRAGVNEQYF
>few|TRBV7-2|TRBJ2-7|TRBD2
TGTGCCAGCAGCCAAGGGACTAGCGGGACCTACGAGCAGTACTTC
CASSQGTSGTYEQYF
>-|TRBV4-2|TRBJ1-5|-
TGTGCCAGCAGCCAAGACCGCAGGGTCGTTCGCAATCAGCCCCAGCATTTT
CASSQDRRVVRNQPQHF
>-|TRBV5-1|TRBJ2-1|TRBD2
TGCGCCAGCAGCTCGAGGACTAGCTACAATGAGCAGTTCTTC
CASSSRTSYNEQFF
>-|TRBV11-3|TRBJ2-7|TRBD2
TGTGCCAGCAGCTTGAGGGGACTAGCGCGCTCCTACGAGCAGTACTTC
CASSLRGLARSYEQYF
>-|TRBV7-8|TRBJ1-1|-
TGTGCCAGCAGCCTTGGTAAGGGAGCTCGGCTTTGGAGCACTGAAGCTTTCTTT
CASSLGKGARLWSTEAFF
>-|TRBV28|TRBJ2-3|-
TGTGCCAGCGGTGAAGGGGAATACACAGATACGCAGTATTTT
CASGEGEYTDTQYF
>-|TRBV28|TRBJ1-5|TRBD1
TGTGCCAGCAGCCGCACCGGGACAGCGAGCAATCAGCCCCAGCATTTT
CASSRTGTASNQPQHF
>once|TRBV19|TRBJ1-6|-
TGTGCCAGTAGTGGTAGGACAGAGAATTCACCCCTCCACTTT
CASSGRTENSPLHF
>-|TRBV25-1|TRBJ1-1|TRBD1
TGTGCAACAACGCCCGGGACAGGGAGGTGGACTGAAGCTTTCTTT
CATTPGTGRWTEAFF
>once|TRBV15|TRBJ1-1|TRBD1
TGTGCCACCGGAGCCGGAGGAACAGGGGCCACTGAAGCTTTCTTT
CATGAGGTGATEAFF
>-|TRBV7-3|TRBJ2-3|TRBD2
TGTGCCAGCAGCCCCTCCGGGACTAGCCGAAATACGCAGTATTTT
CASSPSGTSRNTQYF
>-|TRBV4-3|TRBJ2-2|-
TGCGCCAGCAGCCAAGACGTTAGGAGTTACACCGGGGAGCTGTTTTTT
CASSQDVRSYTGELFF
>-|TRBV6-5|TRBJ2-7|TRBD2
TGTGCCAGCAGTTACGGGTCTAGCGGACTTTACTACGAGCAGTACTTC
CASSYGSSGLYYEQYF
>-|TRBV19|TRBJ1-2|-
TGTGCCATTGGGACATCGTTTGGCTACACCTTC
CAIGTSFGYTF
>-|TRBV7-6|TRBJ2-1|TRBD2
TGTGCCAGCAGCTTAGAGAGCGGGAGGGCCACAAATGAGCAGTTCTTC
CASSLESGRATNEQFF
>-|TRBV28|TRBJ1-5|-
TGTGCCAGCACCCCCTCGGGGAGGATCCAGCATTTT
CASTPSGRIQHF